This TCR beta chain was found in a study of blood T cell repertoires in COVID-19. Whole-study context: Samples taken during acute and convalescent COVID-19 were collected in the United States, Italy and Spain. Nucleic acid was either cDNA or gDNA, and it came from T cells, B-cell-depleted T cells, or PBMCs.

A Seattle source enrolled patients during active infection and followed them longitudinally. In the study's own analysis: Amplification with reference gene primers provided the estimates of nucleated cell counts. Data came from immunoSEQ multiplex PCR; TCRdb stores just in-frame clones and leaves some out. Clone size and V and J calls were adopted from that table, with D and trimming inferred from the DNA. The table lists under 550,000 clones, 85% to 90% of them singletons, with more than 0.7% in the top ten. CDR1 is MNHEY and CDR2 is SVGAGI in the germline V gene. The V gene lost 7 bases and the J gene lost 2 bases, with 17 bases spanning the gap. The CDR3 contains 15 residues.

The sample consisted of peripheral blood. The sequence came from a man aged 18 to 29 with COVID-19, enrolled during active disease. V gene TRBV6-5 combines with J gene TRBJ1-2; weak D call: TRBD1 (5 bases). The DNA for the CDR3 is TGTGCCAGCACCAAGTCCGGCAGGGCGAACTATGGCTACACCTTC. Protein: CASTKSGRANYGYTF.